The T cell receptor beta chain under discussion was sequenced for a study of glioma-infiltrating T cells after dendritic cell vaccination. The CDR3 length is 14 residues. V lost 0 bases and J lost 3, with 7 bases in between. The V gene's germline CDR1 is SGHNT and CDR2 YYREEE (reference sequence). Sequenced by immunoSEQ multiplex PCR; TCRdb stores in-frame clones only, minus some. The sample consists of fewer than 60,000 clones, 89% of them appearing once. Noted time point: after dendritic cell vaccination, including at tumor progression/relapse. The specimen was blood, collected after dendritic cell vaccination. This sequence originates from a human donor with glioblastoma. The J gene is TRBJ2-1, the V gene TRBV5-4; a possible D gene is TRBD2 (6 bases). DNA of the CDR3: TGTGCCAGCAGCTTGGGTAGCGGCTACAATGAGCAGTTCTTC. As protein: CASSLGSGYNEQFF.